The present TCR beta chain was sequenced within a study of early T cells in non-severe SARS-CoV-2 infection. The wider study: Unsorted whole blood bulk RNA was sequenced, with unpaired chains. Findings of the study overall: Missing private and CD4 specificities, VDJdb matching favored anti-spike CD8 responses.

Unique molecular identifiers were affixed to single, distinct cDNA molecules. TCRdb re-derived calls from the 5' RACE reads in MiXCR, one entry per CDR3 protein. The data hold about 60,000 distinct CDR3 sequences, with around 5.6% observed a single time. This clonotype was recorded at least ten times. Antigen unknown. Germline lookup yields CDR1 SGHNT and CDR2 YYREEE (reference sequence). V lost 3 bases to trimming and J lost 0 bases, with 7 bases between them. This CDR3 region has 14 residues. The sample comprised whole blood. V usage is TRBV5-4 and J usage is TRBJ1-5; D is unclear. The clonotype comes from an adult who was a healthcare worker with PCR-confirmed SARS-CoV-2 infection or an uninfected control (not recorded which). The CDR3 loop is CASSSLGSNQPQHF. The CDR3 DNA reads TGTGCCAGCAGCTCCCTCGGTAGCAATCAGCCCCAGCATTTT.